These 15 T cell receptor beta chains came from one sample sequenced in a study of cytomegalovirus exposure and HLA in healthy donors. The PCR employed 60 Vbeta primers together with 13 Jbeta primers. Libraries were prepared by immunoSEQ multiplex PCR; TCRdb keeps only in-frame clonotypes and omits some of them. The sample lists hundreds of thousands of clones, more than 75% occurring once. Sequencing used PBMCs. The receptors derive from a girl aged 2 to 10 in good health and CMV-seronegative.

This CDR3 is CASSHLTSLYEQYF. CDR3 sequence (DNA): TGCGCCAGCAGCCACTTGACTAGCCTCTACGAGCAGTACTTC. The chain joins TRBV4-1 to TRBJ2-7, with 7 nucleotides matching TRBD2. V dropped 3 bases and J dropped 3; count of bases not matched to a gene: 5. The length of the CDR3 is 14 residues. Germline lookup yields CDR1 MGHRA and CDR2 YSYEKL.

This rearrangement joins TRBV5-4 to TRBJ1-4, with 10 nucleotides matching TRBD1. J lost 8 bases, V lost 2 bases, and 15 bases had no gene match. The CDR3 consists of 18 residues. Germline assignment: CDR1 SGHNT and CDR2 YYREEE (reference sequence). CDR3 sequence reads: CASSLKPGGGQGREKLFF. CDR3 DNA: TGTGCCAGCAGCTTAAAACCCGGAGGGGGACAGGGGCGAGAAAAACTGTTTTTT.

The chain recombines TRBV30 with TRBJ2-2; 7 bases line up with TRBD2. After removal of 5 bases from V and 2 bases from J, the junction contained 8 bases not matched to a gene. This CDR3 comprises 15 residues. Germline CDR1 reads GTSNPN; CDR2 reads SVGIG (reference sequence). The CDR3 sequence is CAWLPSGVNTGELFF. The CDR3, as DNA: TGTGCCTGGTTGCCGAGCGGGGTTAACACCGGGGAGCTGTTTTTT. The full variable domain, rest sourced from reference TRBV30 and TRBJ2-2, is SQTIHQWPATLVQPVGSPLSLECTVEGTSNPNLYWYRQAAGRGLQLLFYSVGIGQISSEVPQNLSASRPQDRQFILSSKKLLLSDSGFYLCAWLPSGVNTGELFFGEGSRLTVL.

This rearrangement joins TRBV29-1 to TRBJ2-1; D is possibly TRBD1 (6 bases). The V end lost 4 bases, the J end lost 6 bases, and 16 bases lay between the germline ends. The CDR3 loop spans 14 amino acids. Germline-derived CDR1 and CDR2 are SQVTM and ANQGSEA. Here the CDR3 DNA reads TGCAGCGTTGGTAGGAGACAGGCTAGCAATGAGCAGTTCTTC. Its protein product is CSVGRRQASNEQFF.

Regarding this clone: Other DNA sequences within the sample encode an identical CDR3. The chain links TRBV6-6 to TRBJ1-5, with TRBD1 matching 7 bases. V lost 0 bases, J lost 6 bases, and 5 bases stayed unmatched. The germline gives CDR1 MNHNY, CDR2 SVGAGI (reference sequence). The CDR3 loop spans 15 amino acids. The CDR3 loop reads CASSYSRGESQPQHF. CDR3 DNA sequence: TGTGCCAGCAGTTACTCCAGGGGGGAAAGTCAGCCCCAGCATTTT.

This chain connects TRBV6-5 to TRBJ2-7, with D perhaps matching TRBD1 (6 bases). CDR3 size: 16 residues. Germline loops: CDR1 MNHEY, CDR2 SVGAGI. V gave up 4 bases and J gave up 1 base, with 17 bases separating them. The CDR3 DNA reads TGTGCCAGCAGTTTGGTCGGGCAGGGGTTATCCTACGAGCAGTACTTC. It codes for CASSLVGQGLSYEQYF.

V usage is TRBV30 and J usage is TRBJ2-2; TRBD2 aligns across 13 bases. With V trimmed by 1 base and J by 5 bases, 4 bases remained unmatched. This CDR3 comprises 16 residues. Germline CDR1 is GTSNPN and CDR2 is SVGIG (reference sequence). The CDR3: CAWSAKGLAGTGELFF. CDR3 DNA sequence: TGTGCCTGGAGTGCCAAGGGACTAGCGGGAACCGGGGAGCTGTTTTTT.

V is TRBV5-1 and J is TRBJ2-2; D is ambiguous. Germline V gene data show CDR1 as SGHRS and CDR2 as YFSETQ. The CDR3 is 14 residues long. V was trimmed by 2 bases and J by 3 bases, leaving 8 bases between them. The CDR3 nucleotides are TGCGCCAGCAGCTTCCCGACTGACACCGGGGAGCTGTTTTTT. This encodes CASSFPTDTGELFF.

This clone was seen just once. The V gene is TRBV29-1, the J gene TRBJ1-4, with D unclear. The CDR3 totals 16 residues. The germline gives CDR1 SQVTM, CDR2 ANQGSEA. V gave up 0 bases and J gave up 15 bases, with 26 bases separating them. CDR3 nucleotide sequence: TGCAGCGTTGAAGATCTCTCAGGCAGCCCCCGAAGAAGTGTGTTTTTT. Translation: CSVEDLSGSPRRSVFF.

The chain carries TRBV7-2 and TRBJ2-7, with D tentatively TRBD2 (5 bases). V was pared by 3 bases and J by 5 bases, with 17 bases between. Germline V gives CDR1 SGHTA, CDR2 FQGNSA. The CDR3 has 15 residues. CDR3 DNA: TGTGCCAGCAGCTTTAGCGCTTATTTAGACGACGAGCAGTACTTC. This gives the protein CASSFSAYLDDEQYF.

This rearrangement joins TRBV6-1 to TRBJ2-4, with 11 positions matching TRBD1. This CDR3 is 20 amino acids long. J lost 3 bases, V lost 6 bases, and 19 bases had no gene match. Germline V CDR1 and CDR2: MNHNS, SASEGT. CDR3 bases: TGTGCCAGCAGCGAACGCGATAGGACAGGGGGCAGGAGGGACAAAAACATTCAGTACTTC. It codes for CASSERDRTGGRRDKNIQYF.

The rearrangement uses TRBV1 and TRBJ2-2; TRBD2, the table's D call, lacks a check against the DNA. TRBV1 is a listed pseudogene. The length of the CDR3 is 18 residues. The CDR3 loop is CTSSQEVSGGPGTGELFF. CDR3 nucleotides: TGCACCAGCAGCCAAGAGGTCAGCGGGGGGCCGGGCACCGGGGAGCTGTTTTTT.

The V call is TRBV10-3, the J call TRBJ1-1, with TRBD1 identical over 8 bases. V lost 7 bases, J lost 4 bases, and 5 bases stayed unmatched. The CDR3 is made up of 13 amino acids. The germline CDR1 and CDR2 sequences are ENHRY and SYGVKD. The CDR3 sequence is CAITKTGGTEAFF. CDR3 in DNA: TGTGCCATCACAAAAACAGGGGGCACTGAAGCTTTCTTT.

This clone was observed once. The chain employs TRBV6-6 and TRBJ1-1, with D unclear. The length of the CDR3 is 13 residues. The V and J ends lost 2 bases and 6 bases respectively, with 10 bases between them. Per germline, CDR1 MNHNY and CDR2 SVGAGI (reference sequence). CDR3 protein: CASSYVREAEAFF. The DNA of the CDR3 is TGTGCCAGCAGTTACGTACGAGAGGCTGAAGCTTTCTTT.

The chain employs TRBV5-1 and TRBJ1-1; 8 bases agree with TRBD1. After removal of 0 bases from V and 1 base from J, the junction contained 2 bases not matched to a gene. The germline V gene has CDR1 SGHRS and CDR2 YFSETQ. The CDR3 length is 15 residues. The CDR3 coding sequence is TGCGCCAGCAGCTTGGGAGACAGGGGGAACACTGAAGCTTTCTTT. Translation: CASSLGDRGNTEAFF.